This TCR beta chain comes out of a study of cytomegalovirus exposure and HLA in healthy donors. Study results and limitations: There were under 200 TCR beta chains listed as cytomegalovirus-associated.

This table comes from immunoSEQ multiplex PCR, and its TCRdb copy is limited to in-frame clones, with some not included. Of roughly 82,000 clones in the sample, roughly 93% were seen once. A remark on this clone: Its antigen is still unknown.

V was clipped by 4 bases and J by 4 bases, with 17 bases between them. The CDR3 runs 15 residues. Germline CDR1 is SGHNT and CDR2 is YYREEE (reference sequence). The origin of this receptor is a man between 18 and 35 years old in good health and CMV-seronegative. Sequencing input: PBMCs. The rearrangement links TRBV5-4 to TRBJ1-2, with D possibly TRBD1 on 6 matching bases. The chain's CDR3 is CASSGGHPKLYGYTF. Here the CDR3 DNA reads TGTGCCAGCAGCGGGGGACATCCTAAACTCTATGGCTACACCTTC.